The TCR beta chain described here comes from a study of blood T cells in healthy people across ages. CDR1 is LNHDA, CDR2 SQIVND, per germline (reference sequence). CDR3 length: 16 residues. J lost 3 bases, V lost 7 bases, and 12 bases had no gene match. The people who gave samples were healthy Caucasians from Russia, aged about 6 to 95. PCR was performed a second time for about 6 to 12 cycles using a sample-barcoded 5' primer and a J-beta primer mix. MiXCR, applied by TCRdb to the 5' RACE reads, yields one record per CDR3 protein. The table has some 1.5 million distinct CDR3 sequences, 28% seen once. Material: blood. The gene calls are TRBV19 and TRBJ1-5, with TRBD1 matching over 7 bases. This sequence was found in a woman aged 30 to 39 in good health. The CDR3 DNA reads TGTGCCAGTACCCTGGTGACAGGGATCTCCAATCAGCCCCAGCATTTT. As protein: CASTLVTGISNQPQHF.